The clone carrying this T cell receptor (beta chain) appeared a few times. Its target is unknown. This entry belongs to a study of CD8+ T cells in alopecia areata. About the research overall: People stayed on tofacitinib for 6 to 18 months, then stopped the drug for 6 months. Study-wide findings and caveats: Sequencing of scalp tissue also captures the resident alphabeta T cells of normal skin.

Regarding treatment: oral pan-JAK inhibitor, 5-10 mg twice daily. This CDR3 has 13 amino acids. The V gene's germline CDR1 is SGHDN and CDR2 FVKESK. V was clipped by 1 base and J by 9 bases, with 7 bases between them. cDNA prepared by RNA extraction and subsequent reverse transcription served as the template for sequencing. Sequencing used immunoSEQ multiplex PCR; TCRdb keeps in-frame clones, though not all of them. The sample contains some 190,000 clones, approximately 61% of which appear only once. The TCR sequence derives from a human donor with alopecia areata. The chain links TRBV14 to TRBJ1-6; D not resolved. This material consisted of CD4+ T cells sorted from blood, taken at week 24, from a patient treated with tofacitinib. CDR3 nucleotides: TGTGCCAGCAGCCAAGTGTGGGGTTCACCCCTCCACTTT. This encodes CASSQVWGSPLHF.